These T cell receptor beta chains were read from a single sample in a study of blood T cell repertoires in COVID-19. Only in-frame clones appear in the TCRdb table, and some are missing; sequencing was by immunoSEQ multiplex PCR. Of about 200,000 clones listed, roughly 88% were seen once; the top ten hold about a sixth. The sample consisted of peripheral blood. These receptors were collected from a man in his fifties or sixties with COVID-19, enrolled during active disease. Both conserved end residues are part of each CDR3. D genes are given only for firm matches. Clone size is shown for a subset of rows, as once, few, many or a class of expanded clone.

CDR3: CASSYAGTGFREQYF
DNA: TGTGCCAGCAGTTACGCCGGGACAGGGTTTAGGGAGCAGTACTTC
D: TRBD1
J: TRBJ2-7
V: TRBV6-4
size: .

CDR3: CASSTSTMTGTGYTF
DNA: TGTGCCAGCAGCACCTCTACGATGACAGGGACTGGCTACACCTTC
D: .
J: TRBJ1-2
V: TRBV21-1
size: .

CDR3: CASSFPGDYNEQFF
DNA: TGCGCCAGCAGCTTTCCGGGAGACTACAATGAGCAGTTCTTC
D: .
J: TRBJ2-1
V: TRBV5-1
size: .

CDR3: CASGTGENIQYF
DNA: TGTGCAAGTGGGACAGGGGAAAACATTCAGTACTTC
D: .
J: TRBJ2-4
V: TRBV12-2
size: .

CDR3: CASSRAQGYEQYF
DNA: TGTGCCAGCAGCAGGGCCCAGGGCTACGAGCAGTACTTC
D: .
J: TRBJ2-7
V: TRBV3-1/TRBV3-2
size: .

CDR3: CASSLIRLAGAHNEQFF
DNA: TGTGCCAGCAGTTTAATTCGGTTAGCGGGAGCCCACAATGAGCAGTTCTTC
D: TRBD2
J: TRBJ2-1
V: TRBV27
size: .

CDR3: CASSRLGQGNYEQYF
DNA: TGCGCCAGCAGCCGACTTGGACAGGGGAACTACGAGCAGTACTTC
D: TRBD1
J: TRBJ2-7
V: TRBV5-1
size: .

CDR3: CAWMGQGAIEQYF
DNA: TGTGCCTGGATGGGGCAGGGGGCGATTGAGCAGTACTTC
D: TRBD1
J: TRBJ2-7
V: TRBV30
size: .

CDR3: CASSYTGTGATEAFF
DNA: TGTGCCAGCAGTTACACCGGGACAGGGGCCACTGAAGCTTTCTTT
D: TRBD1
J: TRBJ1-1
V: TRBV6-5
size: .

CDR3: CASSPLGVAGGLGGELFF
DNA: TGTGCCAGCAGCCCCCTAGGGGTTGCGGGGGGGCTCGGCGGGGAGCTGTTTTTT
D: TRBD2
J: TRBJ2-2
V: TRBV27
size: .

CDR3: CASSPGQFPDTQYF
DNA: TGTGCCAGCAGTCCTGGACAGTTCCCAGATACGCAGTATTTT
D: .
J: TRBJ2-3
V: TRBV5-6
size: .

CDR3: CASSSPGLAGGAETQYF
DNA: TGTGCCAGCAGCTCCCCGGGACTAGCGGGGGGGGCGGAGACCCAGTACTTC
D: TRBD2
J: TRBJ2-5
V: TRBV5-4
size: .

CDR3: CASSLAWQAETQYF
DNA: TGTGCCAGCAGCTTGGCCTGGCAGGCCGAGACCCAGTACTTC
D: .
J: TRBJ2-5
V: TRBV5-5
size: .

CDR3: CASSVGSGRASDTQYF
DNA: TGTGCCAGCAGCGTGGGTAGCGGGAGGGCCTCAGATACGCAGTATTTT
D: TRBD2
J: TRBJ2-3
V: TRBV9
size: .

CDR3: CASSLGGTASSYGYTF
DNA: TGTGCCAGCAGCTTGGGCGGGACAGCATCCTCCTATGGCTACACCTTC
D: TRBD1
J: TRBJ1-2
V: TRBV5-6
size: .

CDR3: CASSYFLAGGYYEQYF
DNA: TGTGCCAGCAGCTATTTCCTCGCAGGGGGGTACTACGAGCAGTACTTC
D: .
J: TRBJ2-7
V: TRBV5-6
size: once

CDR3: CASSLGTSGGMNIQYF
DNA: TGTGCCAGCAGCCTCGGGACTAGCGGGGGTATGAACATTCAGTACTTC
D: TRBD2
J: TRBJ2-4
V: TRBV11-2
size: .

CDR3: CASISTGTYGYTF
DNA: TGTGCCAGCATCTCGACAGGGACGTATGGCTACACCTTC
D: TRBD1
J: TRBJ1-2
V: TRBV6-5
size: .

CDR3: CASSGQGKTGELFF
DNA: TGTGCCAGCAGTGGACAGGGGAAAACCGGGGAGCTGTTTTTT
D: TRBD1
J: TRBJ2-2
V: TRBV28
size: .

CDR3: CASSSGTGLHEQFF
DNA: TGTGCCAGTAGTTCCGGGACAGGGCTCCATGAGCAGTTCTTC
D: TRBD1
J: TRBJ2-1
V: TRBV19
size: .

CDR3: CASSKPGQGSGGRGSPYEQYF
DNA: TGTGCCAGCAGCAAACCGGGACAGGGATCAGGCGGGAGAGGGTCCCCCTACGAGCAGTACTTC
D: TRBD1
J: TRBJ2-7
V: TRBV3-1/TRBV3-2
size: .

CDR3: CASSLTGTSGSFYEQYF
DNA: TGTGCCAGCAGCTTAACTGGGACTAGCGGGAGCTTCTACGAGCAGTACTTC
D: TRBD2
J: TRBJ2-7
V: TRBV11-2
size: .

CDR3: CASSLRSSGGNPYEQYF
DNA: TGTGCCAGCAGTTTACGGTCTAGCGGAGGGAACCCCTACGAGCAGTACTTC
D: TRBD2
J: TRBJ2-7
V: TRBV27
size: .

CDR3: CASSRDPTGLSEAFF
DNA: TGTGCCAGCAGTCGAGATCCGACAGGGCTCTCAGAAGCTTTCTTT
D: TRBD1
J: TRBJ1-1
V: TRBV6-5
size: .

CDR3: CASSEAAGINTEAFF
DNA: TGTGCCAGCAGTGAAGCGGCAGGGATCAACACTGAAGCTTTCTTT
D: .
J: TRBJ1-1
V: TRBV6-1
size: .

CDR3: CASSLKTGFTYNEQFF
DNA: TGTGCCAGCAGTCTAAAAACAGGGTTCACCTACAATGAGCAGTTCTTC
D: .
J: TRBJ2-1
V: TRBV27
size: once